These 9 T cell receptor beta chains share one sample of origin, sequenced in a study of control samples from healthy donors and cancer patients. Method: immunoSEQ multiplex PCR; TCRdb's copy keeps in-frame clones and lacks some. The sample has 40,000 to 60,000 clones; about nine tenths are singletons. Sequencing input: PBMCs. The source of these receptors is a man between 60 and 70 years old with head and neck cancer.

The CDR3 DNA sequence: TGTGCCAGCAGCTTCAACTCCGGGGGAACAGGGGCGGCCCCAAAGCTGTTTTTT. This gives the protein CASSFNSGGTGAAPKLFF. V is TRBV5-5 and J is TRBJ2-2, with TRBD1 as a possible D gene (7 bases). Trimming removed 2 bases from V and 12 bases from J, with 29 bases in between. CDR3 length: 18 amino acids. CDR1 is SGHKS and CDR2 is YYEKEE in the germline V gene (reference sequence).

In DNA, the CDR3 is TGTGCCAGCAGTTTTAGCTGGGCGTTAGCGGGAGAACCAGGGGAGGATACGCAGTATTTT. It specifies CASSFSWALAGEPGEDTQYF. The V gene is TRBV28, the J gene TRBJ2-3, with 9 bases that match TRBD2. After removal of 3 bases from V and 6 bases from J, the junction contained 22 bases not matched to a gene. The CDR3 spans 20 residues. CDR1 and CDR2 (germline): MDHEN, SYDVKM.

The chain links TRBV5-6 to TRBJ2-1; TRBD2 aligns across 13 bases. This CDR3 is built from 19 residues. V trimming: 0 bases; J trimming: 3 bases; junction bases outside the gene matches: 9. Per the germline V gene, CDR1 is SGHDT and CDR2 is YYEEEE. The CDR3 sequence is CASSLGVPGLAGHYNEQFF. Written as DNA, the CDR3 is TGTGCCAGCAGCTTGGGGGTCCCGGGACTAGCGGGACACTACAATGAGCAGTTCTTC.

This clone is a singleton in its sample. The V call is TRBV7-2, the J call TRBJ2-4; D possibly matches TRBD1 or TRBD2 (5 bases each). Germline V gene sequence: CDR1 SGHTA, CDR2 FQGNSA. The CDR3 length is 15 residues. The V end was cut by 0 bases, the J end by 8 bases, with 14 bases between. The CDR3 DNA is TGTGCCAGCAGCTTAGCTCGGGGCGTAATTGACATTCAGTACTTC. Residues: CASSLARGVIDIQYF.

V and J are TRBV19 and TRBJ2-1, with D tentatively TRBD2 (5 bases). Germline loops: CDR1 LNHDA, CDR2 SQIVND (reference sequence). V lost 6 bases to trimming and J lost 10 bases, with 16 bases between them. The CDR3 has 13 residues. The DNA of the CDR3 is TGTGCCAGTAGCCCTCCTTTAGGACTGGAGCAGTTCTTC. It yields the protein CASSPPLGLEQFF.

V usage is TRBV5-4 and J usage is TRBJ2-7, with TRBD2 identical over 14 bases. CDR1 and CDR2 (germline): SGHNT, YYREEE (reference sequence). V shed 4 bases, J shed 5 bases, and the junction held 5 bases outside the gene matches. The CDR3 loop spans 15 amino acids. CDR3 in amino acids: CASSGTSGSRDEQYF. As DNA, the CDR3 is TGTGCCAGCAGCGGGACTAGCGGGAGTAGGGACGAGCAGTACTTC.

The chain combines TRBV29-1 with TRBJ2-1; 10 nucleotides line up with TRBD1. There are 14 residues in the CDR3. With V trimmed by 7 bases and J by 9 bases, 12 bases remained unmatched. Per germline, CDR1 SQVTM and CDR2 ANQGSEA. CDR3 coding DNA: TGCAGCGCGTATACCGGGACAGGGGTCCGTGAGCAGTTCTTC. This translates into CSAYTGTGVREQFF.

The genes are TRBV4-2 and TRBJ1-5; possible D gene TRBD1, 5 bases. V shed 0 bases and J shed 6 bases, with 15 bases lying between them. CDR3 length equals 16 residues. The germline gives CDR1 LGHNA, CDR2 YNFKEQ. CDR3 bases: TGTGCCAGCAGCCAAGATATCAGCCAGGGTTTTCAGCCCCAGCATTTT. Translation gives CASSQDISQGFQPQHF.

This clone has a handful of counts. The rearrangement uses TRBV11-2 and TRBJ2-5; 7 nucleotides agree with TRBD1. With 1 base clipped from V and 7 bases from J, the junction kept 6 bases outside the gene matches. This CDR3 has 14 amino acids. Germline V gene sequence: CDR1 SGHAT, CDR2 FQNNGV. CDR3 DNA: TGTGCCAGCAGCTTAGGGACAGGCTCCGCGACCCAGTACTTC. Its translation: CASSLGTGSATQYF.